This is a list of T cell receptor beta chains from one sample in a study of cytomegalovirus exposure and HLA in healthy donors. Produced via immunoSEQ multiplex PCR; TCRdb's table is partial and in-frame only. The repertoire holds around 210,000 clones, about 81% seen once, with 2.5% to 3% in the top ten. Sequenced input: PBMCs. The source of these receptors is a woman aged 35 to 49 in good health and CMV-seronegative. CDR3s include the opening cysteine and the closing phenylalanine or tryptophan. The D gene is left open where the match is weak. For some rows the clone size is stated as once, few or many, or as a class when expanded; others skip it.

>TRBV27|TRBJ2-3|TRBD2|few
TGTGCCAGCAGTTTACACATCAATCTTAGCGGGAAGGGGAGTACGCAGTATTTT
CASSLHINLSGKGSTQYF
>TRBV7-9|TRBJ2-3|TRBD2|NA
TGTGCCAGCAGCTCTCAGGGACGACTAGCGGGAGCCCTAGCAGATACGCAGTATTTT
CASSSQGRLAGALADTQYF
>TRBV5-1|TRBJ2-5|TRBD2|NA
TGCGCCAGCAGTGCGCAGGGGACTAGAGAGCAGTACTTC
CASSAQGTREQYF
>TRBV7-9|TRBJ2-1|NA|NA
TGTGCCAGCAGCTTAGTCGGAGGGAATGAGCAGTTCTTC
CASSLVGGNEQFF
>TRBV4-1|TRBJ2-1|TRBD1|once
TGCGCCAGCAGCCAGGGACAGGGGGCGATAAATGAGCAGTTCTTC
CASSQGQGAINEQFF
>TRBV2|TRBJ1-6|NA|NA
TGTGCCAGCAGTGAAGCGAGGTTTTACGGTTCACCCCTCCACTTT
CASSEARFYGSPLHF
>TRBV6-5|TRBJ2-1|TRBD2|NA
TGTGCCAGCAGTTCTAACTCGGGACTAGCTGGGGAGCAGTTCTTC
CASSSNSGLAGEQFF
>TRBV19|TRBJ1-1|NA|NA
TGTGCCAGTAGCACAGACCCCAGGGATCAGAACACTGAAGCTTTCTTT
CASSTDPRDQNTEAFF
>TRBV5-1|TRBJ2-1|TRBD1|NA
TGCGCCAGCAGCCCACTACCAGGGGGCGCGGACAATGAGCAGTTCTTC
CASSPLPGGADNEQFF
>TRBV30|TRBJ2-1|TRBD2|NA
TGTGCCTGGAGTGTAGACGTGACTAGCCTTAATGAGCAGTTCTTC
CAWSVDVTSLNEQFF
>TRBV6-5|TRBJ1-2|NA|NA
TGTGCCAGCACCCCGGTGGGGGCGTCTTTTGGCTACACCTTC
CASTPVGASFGYTF
>TRBV30|TRBJ1-4|NA|NA
TGTGCCTGGAGTTCGGGAACAAAACTGTTTTTT
CAWSSGTKLFF
>TRBV28|TRBJ1-3|NA|NA
TGTGCCAGCAGTTTCGGGAGAAACACCATATATTTT
CASSFGRNTIYF
>TRBV9|TRBJ2-1|NA|NA
TGTGCCAGCAGCGAGGGGTATGAGCAGTTCTTC
CASSEGYEQFF
>TRBV9|TRBJ1-1|NA|NA
TGTGCCAGCAACAGGGATCCGGACACTGAAGCTTTCTTT
CASNRDPDTEAFF
>TRBV6-1|TRBJ2-2|TRBD1|NA
TGTGCCAGCATAATTGACAGGGTGTTTACCGGGGAGCTGTTTTTT
CASIIDRVFTGELFF
>TRBV28|TRBJ2-7|TRBD2|NA
TGTGCCAGCAGTCCTACTAGCGGACCCTACGAGCAGTACTTC
CASSPTSGPYEQYF
>TRBV29-1|TRBJ1-2|NA|NA
TGCAGCGTTGAAATTCTGGGGCGAATGTATGGCTACACCTTC
CSVEILGRMYGYTF
>TRBV9|TRBJ2-5|TRBD2|NA
TGTGCCAGCAGCGCTAGCGGGAGGGAGACCCAGTACTTC
CASSASGRETQYF
>TRBV19|TRBJ2-3|TRBD2|NA
TGTGCCAGTACGTGGACTAGCGGGAGGGCCAGTGATACGCAGTATTTT
CASTWTSGRASDTQYF
>TRBV6-5|TRBJ2-1|TRBD2|NA
TGTGCCAGCAGTTACCCTCGGGGGGACTCCTACAATGAGCAGTTCTTC
CASSYPRGDSYNEQFF
>TRBV27|TRBJ2-1|NA|NA
TGTGCCAGCACCCTTTCGGGGGTAGTGGGTGAGCAGTTCTTC
CASTLSGVVGEQFF